In this sample, the clone carrying this T cell receptor beta chain turned up a few times. No antigen is known for it. Patients were excluded because of uncontrolled infection, other autoimmune disease, pregnancy or lactation. It was less than 13 ml of fresh peripheral blood that supplied the PBMCs. Researchers took RNA transcripts and amplified the TCR beta CDR3 regions from them. A set of HTBI primers served as the primers for a first-round RT-PCR of the TCR CDR3. Each CDR3 protein is one row after TCRdb ran MiXCR on the multiplex PCR reads. Of about 420,000 distinct CDR3 sequences in the sample, roughly 14% are singletons; the top ten hold around 7%. The data stem from a study of T cells in Graves' hyperthyroidism and ophthalmopathy. The study's findings and limits: Most clonotypes expanded in thyroid above 0.001 were likewise present in blood. Ophthalmopathy was distinguished from stable hyperthyroidism by 13 V-J signatures.

Germline loops: CDR1 KGHSH, CDR2 LQKENI. The CDR3 runs to 13 residues. V was clipped by 5 bases and J by 5 bases, with 12 bases between them. Material for sequencing was blood. This chain links TRBV18 with TRBJ2-5; no clear D gene. This sequence was found in a young woman with Graves' hyperthyroidism. The CDR3 is CASSSYLGETQYF. DNA of the CDR3: TGTGCCAGCTCATCCTACCTTGGGGAGACCCAGTACTTC.